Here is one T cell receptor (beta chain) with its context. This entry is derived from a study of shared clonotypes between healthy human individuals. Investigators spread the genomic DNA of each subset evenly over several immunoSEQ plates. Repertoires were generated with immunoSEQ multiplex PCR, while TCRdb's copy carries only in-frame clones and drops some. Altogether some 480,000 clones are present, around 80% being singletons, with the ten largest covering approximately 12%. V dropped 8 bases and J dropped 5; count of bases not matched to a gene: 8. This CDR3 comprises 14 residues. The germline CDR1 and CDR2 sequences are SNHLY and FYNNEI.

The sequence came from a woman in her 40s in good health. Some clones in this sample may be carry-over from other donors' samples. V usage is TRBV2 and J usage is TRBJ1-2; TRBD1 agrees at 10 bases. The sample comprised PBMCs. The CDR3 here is CASRAGTGEYGYTF. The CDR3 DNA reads TGTGCCAGCCGAGCCGGGACAGGGGAGTATGGCTACACCTTC.